This T cell receptor (beta chain) comes out of a study of response to subunit inactivated influenza vaccine. This clonotype was counted at least ten times. Its antigen is unidentified. TCRdb passed the RT-PCR reads through MiXCR, listing each CDR3 protein once. The sample includes 490,000 or so distinct CDR3 sequences, under 9% seen only once; the top ten take 10% to 15%. Germline CDR1 and CDR2: KGHDR and SFDVKD. There are 16 residues in the CDR3. Unmatched junction bases numbered 4, after V lost 2 bases and J lost 3 bases. Study-wide results and limits: A suggestion made by the authors is that each seasonal influenza vaccination recruits few new T cells.

This receptor was identified in a man in his fifties or sixties who received an inactivated influenza vaccine. The sequencing used PBMCs from blood, collected less than 25 months after vaccination. The chain joins TRBV24-1 to TRBJ2-2; 8 bases map to TRBD2. CDR3 region: CATSDSRAGDTGELFF. The CDR3, as DNA: TGTGCCACCAGTGATTCCCGAGCGGGGGACACCGGGGAGCTGTTTTTT.